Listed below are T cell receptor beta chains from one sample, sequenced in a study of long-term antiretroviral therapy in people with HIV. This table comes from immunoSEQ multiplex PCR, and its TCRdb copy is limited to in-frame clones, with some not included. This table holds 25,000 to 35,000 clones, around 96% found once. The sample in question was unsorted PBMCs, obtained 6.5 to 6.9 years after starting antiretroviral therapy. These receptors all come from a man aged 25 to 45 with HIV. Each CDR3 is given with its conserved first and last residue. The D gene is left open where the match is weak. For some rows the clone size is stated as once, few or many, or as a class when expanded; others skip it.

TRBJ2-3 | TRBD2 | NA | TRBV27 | TGTGCCAGTGGACTAGCGGGGGACCCCACAGATACGCAGTATTTT | CASGLAGDPTDTQYF
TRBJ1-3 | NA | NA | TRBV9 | TGTGCCAGCAGCGTAGGATTCGGGGCCGGAAACACCATATATTTT | CASSVGFGAGNTIYF
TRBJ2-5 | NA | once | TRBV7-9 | TGTGCCAGCAGCTCGAGGGACGCGGCGGAACCAGAGACCCAGTACTTC | CASSSRDAAEPETQYF
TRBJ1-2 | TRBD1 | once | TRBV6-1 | TGTGCCAGCAGGAAAGACAGGGCGGCCTATGGCTACACCTTC | CASRKDRAAYGYTF
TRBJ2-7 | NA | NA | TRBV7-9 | TGTGCCAGCAGCTTAGAAGTTTACGAGCAGTACTTC | CASSLEVYEQYF
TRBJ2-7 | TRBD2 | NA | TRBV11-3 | TGTGCCAGCAGCTCCGGGGGGTACGAGCAGTACTTC | CASSSGGYEQYF
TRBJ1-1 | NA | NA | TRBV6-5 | TGTGCCAGCAGTCGGCCAGGGGTGAGTGAAGCTTTCTTT | CASSRPGVSEAFF
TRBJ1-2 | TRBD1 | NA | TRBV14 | TGTGCCAGCAGCGCAAAGGGGGCTCGCTACACCTTC | CASSAKGARYTF
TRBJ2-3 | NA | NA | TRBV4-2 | TGTGCCAGCAGCCAAGAGGTCGGGTTAACAGATACGCAGTATTTT | CASSQEVGLTDTQYF
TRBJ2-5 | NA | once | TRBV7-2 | TGTGCCAGCAGCTTAGTAACGGAAGAGACCCAGTACTTC | CASSLVTEETQYF
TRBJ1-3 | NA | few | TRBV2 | TGTGCCAGCAGCCACAACATACCTGGAAACACCATATATTTT | CASSHNIPGNTIYF
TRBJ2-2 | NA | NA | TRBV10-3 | TGTGCCATCAGTCTCAGGGATGAAACCGGGGAGCTGTTTTTT | CAISLRDETGELFF
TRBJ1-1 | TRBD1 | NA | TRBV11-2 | TGTGCCAGCAGCCGAATCCGGGACAGTGAAGCTTTCTTT | CASSRIRDSEAFF
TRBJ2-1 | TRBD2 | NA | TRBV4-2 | TGTGCCAGCAGCCCACTAGCGGGAGGGCCAAGCTCCTACAATGAGCAGTTCTTC | CASSPLAGGPSSYNEQFF
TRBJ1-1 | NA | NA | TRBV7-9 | TGTGCCAGCAGCCTTTCGTTTTCGATTGAAGCTTTCTTT | CASSLSFSIEAFF
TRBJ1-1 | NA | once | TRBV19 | TGTGCCAGTAGTTCGAGTTGGGACACTGAAGCTTTCTTT | CASSSSWDTEAFF
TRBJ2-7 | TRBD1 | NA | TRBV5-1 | TGCGCCAGCAGCTCACACCGGGACAGGGCGTACGAGCAGTACTTC | CASSSHRDRAYEQYF
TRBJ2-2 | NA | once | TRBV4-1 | TGCGCCAGCAGCCAAGATCGCGACAGAAACACCGGGGAGCTGTTTTTT | CASSQDRDRNTGELFF